This entry features one T cell receptor beta chain sequence. This clonotype showed up just once. Its antigen target is currently unknown. Per-base quality was not reported, and no clone a single base away is much larger than it. One read amounts to weak evidence. The data derive from a study of breast tumors, draining lymph nodes, adjacent tissues (TCRdb year 2016). With regard to the full study: The study compared TCR beta repertoires across tumor, adjacent nontumor tissue and axillary lymph nodes from breast cancer patients. The study aimed to assess the relationships and possible T-cell exchange between tumor, surrounding tissue and draining lymph node repertoires in human breast cancer. The full study reports these points: Tumor T-cell repertoires showed less diversity than lymph node repertoires and more diversity than nontumor tissue repertoires, and tumor T-cell repertoires showed preferential V and J gene usage. Tumor and nontumor tissue repertoires were significantly more similar in luminal-like than in basal-like breast cancer. Rather than being directly demonstrated, the conclusion that tumor T cells originate in lymph nodes was presented as consistent with a hypothesis. A scenario in which most tumor T cells derive from the lymph node and then expand within tumor tissue was judged to be consistent with the data.

These reads were obtained on an Illumina HiSeq 2000. TCR beta chain libraries were generated by multiplex PCR amplification. The amplified TCR beta chain products were analyzed by high-throughput sequencing. TCRdb reprocessing: public reads trimmed at Q25 with fastp, clones called with MiXCR, in-frame beta chains kept. Merged by CDR3 protein, the rows form single entries marked with the most common genes and DNA. In all, the sample holds 150,000 to 250,000 distinct CDR3 sequences, and approximately 30% of those were seen once. 4.3% of the sample is held by the ten biggest clonotypes. Lymph node samples were obtained from the axillary draining lymph nodes of breast cancer patients. This sequence was found in a female donor with breast cancer. Some clones in this sample may be carry-over from other donors' samples. Sequenced material: axillary lymph node tissue.

The DNA reads TGTGCCAGCAGTGAGGGAGGAGGGGAGACCCAGTACTTC. Translated, this is CASSEGGGETQYF. The chain joins TRBV2 to TRBJ2-5; matching of 6 bases hints at TRBD2 as the D gene. The CDR3 covers 13 residues, taking in both the cysteine and the phenylalanine. Just CDR3 DNA is preserved here, 39 bases in frame from base 1. V is reduced by 3 bases and J by 5 bases, leaving a spacing of 10 bases between them. CDR1 and CDR2 are read off the germline V gene as SNHLY and FYNNEI. With the portions outside the CDR3 filled from the reference TRBV2 and TRBJ2-5 genes, the complete variable region becomes EPEVTQTPSHQVTQMGQEVILRCVPISNHLYFYWYRQILGQKVEFLVSFYNNEISEKSEIFDDQFSVERPDGSNFTLKIRSTKLEDSAMYFCASSEGGGETQYFGPGTRLLVL.